This TCR beta chain is from a study of blood T cell repertoires in COVID-19 (TCRdb year 2020). Background for the entire study: Collaborator samples came from the United States, Italy and Spain and covered acute and convalescent phases of COVID-19. Nearly every sample came with metadata listing a de-identified subject ID, COVID-19 status, age in years and sex. Where available, HLA class I and class II types were taken from metadata supplied by the sample provider and were not determined by assay-based typing. A freely available public database, intended as a resource for researchers studying the immune response to SARS-CoV-2, is where the repertoires were released. The prospective study material was composed of cDNA or gDNA derived from T cells, B-cell-depleted T cells, or PBMCs. The samples were drawn from two sources: the first 160 participants of the ongoing ImmuneRACE study, and 1,254 subjects contributed by 6 global collaborators. Deeply sampled blood TCRbeta repertoires from subjects exposed to, actively infected with, or recovered from COVID-19 were included in the dataset.

From the cysteine through the phenylalanine, the CDR3 covers 17 amino acids. This entry keeps only the CDR3 DNA: 51 bases, framed from base 1. Between the V and J ends, shortened by 5 bases and 1 base respectively, the junction contains 21 bases. The germline V gene (reference sequence) specifies LGHDT as CDR1 and YNNKEL as CDR2. Study-wide conclusions, independent of this receptor: The quantity of clinical and demographic metadata differed by source and by participant and was supplied without curation.

Participants in the prospective study were enrolled through a virtual design, were aged 18 to 89 years, and lived in some 24 United States geographic areas. To assign participants to cohorts, the prospective study relied on clinical history that participants themselves reported in a screening survey and a study questionnaire. Exposed participants were defined as having been in contact with someone with a PCR-confirmed or clinician-diagnosed COVID-19 case within 2 weeks of study entry. Each participant in the prospective study had whole blood, serum and a nasopharyngeal or oropharyngeal swab collected by mobile phlebotomists. Prospective study participants could optionally give additional blood draws and questionnaires over a roughly two-month period. Blood samples from the prospective study were shipped frozen or at room temperature prior to DNA extraction. About this clone: Which antigen it targets is not known. The sample holds no much larger clone one base away, and base qualities are not on file.

The immunoSEQ Assay, a bias-controlled multiplex PCR, was used to amplify TCRbeta CDR3 regions from genomic DNA. Per the source publication's procedure: Nucleated cell counts per sample were estimated from amplification of reference gene primers within the assay. Sequence reads were collapsed and filtered to measure the absolute abundance of every unique TCRbeta CDR3 rearrangement. For each sample, productive Simpson clonality was calculated as the square root of Simpson's diversity index across productive rearrangements. Held by TCRdb, this immuneACCESS table contains in-frame sequences only and omits some clones. Under half of the omission traces to an unresolved V gene where checked; the cause of the rest is unknown. The DNA was the basis for D and trimming; V, J and clone size are from that table. The sample table shows fewer than 400,000 clones, and roughly 90% are seen once. The ten largest clonotypes hold less than 4% of the sample.

The TCR originated in a young woman who had been exposed to COVID-19. The chain is assembled from TRBV3-1 (or the pseudogene TRBV3-2) and TRBJ2-7, with a weak D call of TRBD1 (7 bases match). The specimen sequenced was PBMCs or T cells enriched from blood (not recorded which). The CDR3 reads CASSARSSGGRSYEQYF. The bases read TGTGCCAGCAGCGCGCGGAGTTCAGGGGGGCGATCCTACGAGCAGTACTTC.